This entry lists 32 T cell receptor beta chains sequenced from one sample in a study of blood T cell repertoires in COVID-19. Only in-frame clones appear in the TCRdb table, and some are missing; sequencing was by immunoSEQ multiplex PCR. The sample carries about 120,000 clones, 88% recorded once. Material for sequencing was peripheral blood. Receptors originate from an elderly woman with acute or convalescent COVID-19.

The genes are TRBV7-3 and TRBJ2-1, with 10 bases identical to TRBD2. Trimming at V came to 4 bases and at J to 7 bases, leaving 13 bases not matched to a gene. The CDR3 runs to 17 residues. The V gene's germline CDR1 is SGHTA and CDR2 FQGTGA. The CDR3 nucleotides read TGTGCCAGCAGCTCCTTACCGGGACTAGCGATGGTTAATGAGCAGTTCTTC. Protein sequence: CASSSLPGLAMVNEQFF.

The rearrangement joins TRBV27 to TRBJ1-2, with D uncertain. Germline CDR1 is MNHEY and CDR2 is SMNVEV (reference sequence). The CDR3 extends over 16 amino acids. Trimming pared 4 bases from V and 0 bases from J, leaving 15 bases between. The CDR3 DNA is TGTGCCAGCAGTTCAACCACCCAGGCCTCTAACTATGGCTACACCTTC. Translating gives CASSSTTQASNYGYTF.

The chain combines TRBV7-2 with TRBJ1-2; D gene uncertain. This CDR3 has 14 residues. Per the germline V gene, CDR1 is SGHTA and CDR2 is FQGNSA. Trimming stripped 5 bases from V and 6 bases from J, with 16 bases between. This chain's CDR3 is CASSPSLLGHGYTF. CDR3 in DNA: TGTGCCAGCAGCCCGAGTCTCCTAGGTCATGGCTACACCTTC.

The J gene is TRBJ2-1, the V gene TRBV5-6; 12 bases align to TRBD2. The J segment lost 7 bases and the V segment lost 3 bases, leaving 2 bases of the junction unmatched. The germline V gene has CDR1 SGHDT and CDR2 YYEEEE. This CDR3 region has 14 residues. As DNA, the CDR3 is TGTGCCAGCAGCTCTAGCGGGGGGGTTAATGAGCAGTTCTTC. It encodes CASSSSGGVNEQFF.

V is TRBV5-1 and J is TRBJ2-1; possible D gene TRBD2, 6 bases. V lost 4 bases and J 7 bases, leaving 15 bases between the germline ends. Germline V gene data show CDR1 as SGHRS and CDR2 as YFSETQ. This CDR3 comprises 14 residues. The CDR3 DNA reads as TGCGCCAGCAGCCCCCGGGACTGGGTTAATGAGCAGTTCTTC. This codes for CASSPRDWVNEQFF.

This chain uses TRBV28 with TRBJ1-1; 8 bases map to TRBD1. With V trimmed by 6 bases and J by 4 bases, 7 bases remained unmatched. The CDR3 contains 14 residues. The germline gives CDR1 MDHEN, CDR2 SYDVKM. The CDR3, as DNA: TGTGCCAGCAGGACGCAGGGGGCGGTCACTGAAGCTTTCTTT. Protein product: CASRTQGAVTEAFF. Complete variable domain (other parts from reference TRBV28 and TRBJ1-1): DVKVTQSSRYLVKRTGEKVFLECVQDMDHENMFWYRQDPGLGLRLIYFSYDVKMKEKGDIPEGYSVSREKKERFSLILESASTNQTSMYLCASRTQGAVTEAFFGQGTRLTVV.

CDR3 sequence reads: CASSWGVQETQYF. The CDR3, as DNA: TGTGCCAGCAGTTGGGGGGTCCAAGAGACCCAGTACTTC. V is TRBV28 and J is TRBJ2-5; a weak D match, TRBD2 (6 bases). Between the trimmed V and J ends, which lost 4 bases and 1 base, there was a span of 7 bases. Germline lookup yields CDR1 MDHEN and CDR2 SYDVKM. This CDR3 has 13 residues.

The CDR3 loop reads CASSYRGQGSNEKLFF. The DNA of the CDR3 is TGTGCCAGCAGTTACCGCGGACAGGGGTCTAATGAAAAACTGTTTTTT. The J gene is TRBJ1-4, the V gene TRBV6-5; 9 nucleotides agree with TRBD1. The CDR3 contains 16 residues. Germline CDR1 and CDR2: MNHEY and SVGAGI. The J segment lost 3 bases and the V segment lost 2 bases, leaving 4 bases of the junction unmatched.

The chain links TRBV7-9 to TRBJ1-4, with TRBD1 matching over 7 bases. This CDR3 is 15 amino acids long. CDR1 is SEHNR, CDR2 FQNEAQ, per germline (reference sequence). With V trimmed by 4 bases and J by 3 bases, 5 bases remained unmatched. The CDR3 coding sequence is TGTGCCAGCAGCTCCCAAACAGGGGCTAATGAAAAACTGTTTTTT. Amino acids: CASSSQTGANEKLFF.

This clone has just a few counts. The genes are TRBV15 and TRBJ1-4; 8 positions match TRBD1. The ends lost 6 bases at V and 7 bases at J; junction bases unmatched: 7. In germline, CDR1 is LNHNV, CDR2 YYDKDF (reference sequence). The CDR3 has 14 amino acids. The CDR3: CATSTGGYSEKLFF. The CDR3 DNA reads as TGTGCCACCAGTACAGGGGGGTATAGTGAAAAACTGTTTTTT. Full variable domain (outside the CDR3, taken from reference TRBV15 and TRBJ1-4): DAMVIQNPRYQVTQFGKPVTLSCSQTLNHNVMYWYQQKSSQAPKLLFHYYDKDFNNEADTPDNFQSRRPNTSFCFLDIRSPGLGDTAMYLCATSTGGYSEKLFFGSGTQLSVL.

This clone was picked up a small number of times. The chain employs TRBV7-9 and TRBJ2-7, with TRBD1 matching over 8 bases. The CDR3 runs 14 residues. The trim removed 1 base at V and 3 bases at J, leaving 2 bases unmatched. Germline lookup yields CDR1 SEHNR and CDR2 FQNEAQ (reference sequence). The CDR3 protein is CASSLGTGIYEQYF. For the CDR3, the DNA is TGTGCCAGCAGCTTAGGGACAGGGATCTACGAGCAGTACTTC.

The CDR3 nucleotides read TGTGCCAGCAGTGCTGGGACAGGAACGATGAACACTGAAGCTTTCTTT. This encodes CASSAGTGTMNTEAFF. The rearrangement joins TRBV6-4 to TRBJ1-1; 8 bases fit TRBD1. The J segment lost 0 bases and the V segment lost 4 bases, leaving 7 bases of the junction unmatched. Germline V gene sequence: CDR1 MRHNA, CDR2 SNTAGT. This CDR3 spans 16 amino acids.

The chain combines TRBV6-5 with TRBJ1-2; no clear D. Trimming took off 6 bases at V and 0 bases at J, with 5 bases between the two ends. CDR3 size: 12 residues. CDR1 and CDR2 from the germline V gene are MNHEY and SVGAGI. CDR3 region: CASRFANYGYTF. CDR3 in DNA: TGTGCCAGCAGGTTCGCTAACTATGGCTACACCTTC.

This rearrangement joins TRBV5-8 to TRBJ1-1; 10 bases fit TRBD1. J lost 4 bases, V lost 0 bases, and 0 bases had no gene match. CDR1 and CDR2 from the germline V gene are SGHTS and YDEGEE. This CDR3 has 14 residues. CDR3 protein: CASSLGTGGTEAFF. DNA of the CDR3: TGTGCCAGCAGCTTGGGGACAGGGGGCACTGAAGCTTTCTTT.

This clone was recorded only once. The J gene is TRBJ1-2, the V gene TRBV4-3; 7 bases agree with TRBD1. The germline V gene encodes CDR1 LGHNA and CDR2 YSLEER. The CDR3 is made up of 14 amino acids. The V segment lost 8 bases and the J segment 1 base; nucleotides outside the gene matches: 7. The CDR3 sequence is CASSPGQFNYGYTF. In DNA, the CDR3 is TGCGCCAGCTCTCCGGGACAGTTTAACTATGGCTACACCTTC.

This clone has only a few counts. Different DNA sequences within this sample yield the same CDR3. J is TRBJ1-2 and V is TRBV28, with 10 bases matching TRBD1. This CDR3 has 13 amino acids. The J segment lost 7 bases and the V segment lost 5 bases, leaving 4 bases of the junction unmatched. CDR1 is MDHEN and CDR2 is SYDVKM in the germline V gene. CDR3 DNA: TGTGCCAGCAGTCTTGACAGGGGGCTTGGCTACACCTTC. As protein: CASSLDRGLGYTF.

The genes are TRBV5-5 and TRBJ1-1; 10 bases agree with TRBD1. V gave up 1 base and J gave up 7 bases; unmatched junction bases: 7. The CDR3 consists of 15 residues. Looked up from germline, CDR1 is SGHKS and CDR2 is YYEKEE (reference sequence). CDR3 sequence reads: CASSLMGQGILEAFF. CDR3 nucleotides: TGTGCCAGCAGCTTGATGGGACAGGGGATCCTTGAAGCTTTCTTT.

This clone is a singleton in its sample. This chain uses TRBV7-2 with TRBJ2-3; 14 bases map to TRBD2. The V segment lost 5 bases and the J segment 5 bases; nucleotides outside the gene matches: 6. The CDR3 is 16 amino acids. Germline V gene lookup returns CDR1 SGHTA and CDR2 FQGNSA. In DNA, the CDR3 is TGTGCCAGCAGCCTGGGACTAGCGGGGGCGGGAGATACGCAGTATTTT. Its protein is CASSLGLAGAGDTQYF.

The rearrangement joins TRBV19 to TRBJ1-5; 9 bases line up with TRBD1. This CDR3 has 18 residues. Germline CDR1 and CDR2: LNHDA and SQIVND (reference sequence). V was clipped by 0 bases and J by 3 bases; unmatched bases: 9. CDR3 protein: CASSIDQGTGPSNQPQHF. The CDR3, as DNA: TGTGCCAGTAGTATAGATCAGGGGACAGGGCCTTCCAATCAGCCCCAGCATTTT. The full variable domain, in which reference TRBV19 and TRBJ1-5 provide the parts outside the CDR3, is DGGITQSPKYLFRKEGQNVTLSCEQNLNHDAMYWYRQDPGQGLRLIYYSQIVNDFQKGDIAEGYSVSREKKESFPLTVTSAQKNPTAFYLCASSIDQGTGPSNQPQHFGDGTRLSIL.

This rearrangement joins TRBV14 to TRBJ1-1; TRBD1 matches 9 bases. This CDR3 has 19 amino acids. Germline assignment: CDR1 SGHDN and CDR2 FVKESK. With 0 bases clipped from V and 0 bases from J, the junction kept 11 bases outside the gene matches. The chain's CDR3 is CASSQDEITGTGLNTEAFF. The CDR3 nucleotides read TGTGCCAGCAGCCAAGATGAGATCACCGGGACAGGGTTGAACACTGAAGCTTTCTTT.

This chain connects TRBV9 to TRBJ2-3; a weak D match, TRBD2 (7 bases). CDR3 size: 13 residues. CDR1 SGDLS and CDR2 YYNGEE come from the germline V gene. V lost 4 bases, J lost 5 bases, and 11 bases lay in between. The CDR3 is CASSPGGVDTQYF. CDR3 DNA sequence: TGTGCCAGCAGCCCGGGGGGCGTAGATACGCAGTATTTT.

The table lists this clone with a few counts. The CDR3 sequence: CASSRVGQSNTEAFF. As DNA, the CDR3 is TGTGCCAGCAGCCGGGTGGGACAGTCGAACACTGAAGCTTTCTTT. This sequence joins TRBV2 and TRBJ1-1, with 7 bases identical to TRBD1. Trimming took 6 bases from V and 1 from J; bases not matched to a gene: 8. The CDR3 is made up of 15 amino acids. Germline CDR1 reads SNHLY; CDR2 reads FYNNEI.

DNA of the CDR3: TGTGCCAGCAATTCACAGGGGTGGAACACTGAAGCTTTCTTT. This encodes CASNSQGWNTEAFF. This chain uses TRBV28 with TRBJ1-1, with 7 positions matching TRBD1. Trimming cost V 7 bases and J 1 base; bases outside gene matches: 6. Germline lookup yields CDR1 MDHEN and CDR2 SYDVKM. The CDR3 has 14 residues.

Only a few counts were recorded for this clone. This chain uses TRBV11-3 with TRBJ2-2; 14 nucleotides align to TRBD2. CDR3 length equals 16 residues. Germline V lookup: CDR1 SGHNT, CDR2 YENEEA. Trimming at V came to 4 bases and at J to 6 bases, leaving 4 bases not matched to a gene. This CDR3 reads CASSYAGLAGAGELFF. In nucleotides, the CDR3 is TGTGCCAGCAGCTACGCGGGACTAGCGGGAGCCGGGGAGCTGTTTTTT.

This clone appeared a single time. The chain's CDR3 is CATSRGGGLNTEAFF. Here the CDR3 DNA reads TGTGCCACCAGCAGGGGTGGGGGGTTGAACACTGAAGCTTTCTTT. The rearrangement joins TRBV15 to TRBJ1-1; a weak D match, TRBD1 (5 bases). In germline, CDR1 is LNHNV, CDR2 YYDKDF (reference sequence). Trimming removed 3 bases from V and 0 bases from J, with 11 bases in between. The CDR3 loop spans 15 amino acids.

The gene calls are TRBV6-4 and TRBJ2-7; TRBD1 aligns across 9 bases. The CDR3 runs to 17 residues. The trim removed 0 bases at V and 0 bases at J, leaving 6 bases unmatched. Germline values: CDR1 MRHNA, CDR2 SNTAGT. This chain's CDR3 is CASSDSVTGGFSYEQYF. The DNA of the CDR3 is TGTGCCAGCAGTGACTCTGTGACAGGGGGATTCTCCTACGAGCAGTACTTC.

CDR3 sequence: CASSYQTSGRAGEQFF. The DNA for the CDR3 is TGTGCCAGCAGTTACCAAACTAGCGGGAGAGCCGGGGAGCAGTTCTTC. J is TRBJ2-1 and V is TRBV6-2 or TRBV6-3; 11 bases are a match to TRBD2. CDR1 is MNHEY and CDR2 is SVGEGT in the germline V gene. The CDR3 runs to 16 residues. V shed 2 bases, J shed 10 bases, and the junction held 10 bases outside the gene matches.

For the CDR3, the DNA is TGTGCCAGCAGCTTAGCGAGCGGGACAGGAGCCACTGAAGCTTTCTTT. Translated, it gives CASSLASGTGATEAFF. The chain links TRBV7-8 to TRBJ1-1; 8 positions match TRBD1. CDR1 and CDR2 (germline): SGHVS, FQNEAQ. V lost 0 bases and J lost 4; bases outside the gene matches: 7. The CDR3 is 16 amino acids. The whole variable domain, filled in from reference TRBV7-8 and TRBJ1-1, reads GAGVSQSPRYKVAKRGQDVALRCDPISGHVSLFWYQQALGQGPEFLTYFQNEAQLDKSGLPSDRFFAERPEGSVSTLKIQRTQQEDSAVYLCASSLASGTGATEAFFGQGTRLTVV.

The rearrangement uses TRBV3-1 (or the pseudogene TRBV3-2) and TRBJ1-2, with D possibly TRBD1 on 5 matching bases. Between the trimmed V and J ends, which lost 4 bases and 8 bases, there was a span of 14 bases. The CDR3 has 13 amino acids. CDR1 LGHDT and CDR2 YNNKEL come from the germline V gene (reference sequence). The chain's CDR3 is CASSPRVEEGYTF. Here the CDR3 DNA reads TGTGCCAGCAGCCCCAGGGTTGAGGAAGGCTACACCTTC.

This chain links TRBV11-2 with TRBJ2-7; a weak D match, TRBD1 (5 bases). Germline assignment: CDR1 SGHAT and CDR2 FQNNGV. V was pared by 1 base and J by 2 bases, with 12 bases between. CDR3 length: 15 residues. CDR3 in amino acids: CASSLAGLLPYEQYF. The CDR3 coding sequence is TGTGCCAGCAGCTTAGCAGGGCTTCTTCCCTACGAGCAGTACTTC.

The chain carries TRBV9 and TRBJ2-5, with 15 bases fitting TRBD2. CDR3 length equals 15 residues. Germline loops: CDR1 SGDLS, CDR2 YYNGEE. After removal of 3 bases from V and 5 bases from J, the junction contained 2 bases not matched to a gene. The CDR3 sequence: CASSGGLAGGETQYF. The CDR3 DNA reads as TGTGCCAGCAGCGGGGGACTAGCGGGAGGCGAGACCCAGTACTTC. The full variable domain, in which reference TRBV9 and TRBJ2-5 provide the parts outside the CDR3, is DSGVTQTPKHLITATGQRVTLRCSPRSGDLSVYWYQQSLDQGLQFLIQYYNGEERAKGNILERFSAQQFPDLHSELNLSSLELGDSALYFCASSGGLAGGETQYFGPGTRLLVL.

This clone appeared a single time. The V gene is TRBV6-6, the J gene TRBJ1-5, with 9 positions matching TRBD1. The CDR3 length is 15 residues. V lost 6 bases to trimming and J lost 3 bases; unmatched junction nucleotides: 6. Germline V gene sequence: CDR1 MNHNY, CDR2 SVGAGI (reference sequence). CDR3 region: CASSRDREPNQPQHF. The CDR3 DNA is TGTGCCAGCAGCCGGGACAGGGAACCCAATCAGCCCCAGCATTTT.